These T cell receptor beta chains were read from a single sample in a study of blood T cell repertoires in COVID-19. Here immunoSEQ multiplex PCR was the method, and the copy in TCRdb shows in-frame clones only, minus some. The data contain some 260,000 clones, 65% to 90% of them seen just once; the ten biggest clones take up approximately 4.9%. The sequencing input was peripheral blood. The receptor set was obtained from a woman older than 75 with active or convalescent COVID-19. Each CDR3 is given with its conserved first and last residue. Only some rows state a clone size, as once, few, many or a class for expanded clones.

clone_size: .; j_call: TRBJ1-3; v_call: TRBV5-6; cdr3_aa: CASSLVGNTIYF
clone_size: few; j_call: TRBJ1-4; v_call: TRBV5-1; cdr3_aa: CASRQSAGTTNEKLFF
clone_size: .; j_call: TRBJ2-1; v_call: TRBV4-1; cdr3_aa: CASSQGSWLAGNNEQFF
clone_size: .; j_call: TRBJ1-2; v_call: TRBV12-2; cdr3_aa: CASRLRGRGLRTGIYYGYTF
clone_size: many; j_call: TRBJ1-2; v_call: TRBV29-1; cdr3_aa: CSVTGISSAYGYTF
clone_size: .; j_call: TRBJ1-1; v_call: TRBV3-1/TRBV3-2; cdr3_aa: CASSHPSMNTEAFF
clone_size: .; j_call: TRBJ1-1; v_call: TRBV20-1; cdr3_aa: CSAGGILEAFF
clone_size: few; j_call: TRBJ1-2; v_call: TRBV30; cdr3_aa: CAWSPYPGYTF
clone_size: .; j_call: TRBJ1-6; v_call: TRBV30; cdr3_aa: CAWSVGQGSSPLHF
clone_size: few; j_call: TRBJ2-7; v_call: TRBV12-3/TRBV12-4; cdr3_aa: CASSRDSSYEQYF
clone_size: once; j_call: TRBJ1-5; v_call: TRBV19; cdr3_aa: CASSAGTGLDQPQHF
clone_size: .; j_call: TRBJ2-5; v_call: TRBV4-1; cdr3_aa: CASSRLGTGEETQYF
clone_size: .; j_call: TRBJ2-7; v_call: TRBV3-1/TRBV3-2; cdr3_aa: CASSQALGTSGAYEQYF
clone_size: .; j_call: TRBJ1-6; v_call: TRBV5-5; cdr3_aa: CASSLELEVNSPLHF
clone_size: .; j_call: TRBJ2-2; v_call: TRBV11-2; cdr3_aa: CASSLDYELAGSGELFF
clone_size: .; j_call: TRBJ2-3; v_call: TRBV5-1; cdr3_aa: CASSLAGTGSTDTQYF
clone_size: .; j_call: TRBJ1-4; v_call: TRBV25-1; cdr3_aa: CASSAHRDPNEKLFF